What follows are 17 T cell receptor beta chains derived from one specimen sequenced in a study of cytomegalovirus exposure and HLA in healthy donors. With 60 Vbeta and 13 Jbeta primers, the PCR was carried out. Profiled with immunoSEQ multiplex PCR; TCRdb holds only in-frame clones, not every one. The listing records under 250,000 clones. The material sequenced was PBMCs. The receptors originated from a girl aged 2 to 10 in good health and CMV-seropositive.

This chain uses TRBV11-2 with TRBJ1-1, with 7 bases that match TRBD1. The V gene end was trimmed by 4 bases and the J gene end by 4 bases; junction bases not matched to a gene: 9. CDR3 size: 15 residues. Germline V CDR1 and CDR2: SGHAT, FQNNGV. This CDR3 reads CASSSPRQGSTEAFF. The CDR3 DNA reads as TGTGCCAGCAGCTCTCCGCGACAGGGAAGCACTGAAGCTTTCTTT.

The gene calls are TRBV19 and TRBJ2-7, with 8 bases lining up with TRBD2. The V segment lost 7 bases and the J segment 1 base; nucleotides outside the gene matches: 9. This CDR3 contains 15 residues. Germline V gene data show CDR1 as LNHDA and CDR2 as SQIVND (reference sequence). The CDR3 protein is CASTAGGGQSYEQYF. The CDR3 DNA reads TGTGCCAGTACCGCGGGAGGTGGGCAGTCCTACGAGCAGTACTTC.

The chain recombines TRBV13 with TRBJ1-5, with TRBD1 as a possible D gene (5 bases). V was pared by 5 bases and J by 7 bases, with 15 bases between. Germline assignment: CDR1 PRHDT and CDR2 FYEKMQ (reference sequence). The CDR3 has 14 amino acids. The CDR3: CASSLNGGAQPQHF. For the CDR3, the DNA is TGTGCCAGCAGCCTTAACGGCGGGGCACAGCCCCAGCATTTT.

The chain combines TRBV5-1 with TRBJ1-1; a possible D gene is TRBD1 (6 bases). CDR1 is SGHRS and CDR2 is YFSETQ in the germline V gene. Trimming left V 0 bases short and J 6 bases short, with 9 bases between. The CDR3 is made up of 13 amino acids. CDR3 amino acids: CASSLVQGSEAFF. Here the CDR3 DNA reads TGCGCCAGCAGCTTGGTACAGGGTTCTGAAGCTTTCTTT.

The chain recombines TRBV11-2 with TRBJ2-1; TRBD1 matches at 8 bases. The J segment lost 2 bases and the V segment lost 2 bases, leaving 2 bases of the junction unmatched. The length of the CDR3 is 15 residues. Germline loops: CDR1 SGHAT, CDR2 FQNNGV. The chain's CDR3 is CASSLTQGAYNEQFF. CDR3 bases: TGTGCCAGCAGCTTAACACAGGGGGCCTACAATGAGCAGTTCTTC.

The chain combines TRBV7-2 with TRBJ2-7; the match to TRBD2 covers 10 bases. CDR3 length equals 15 residues. The trim removed 5 bases at V and 3 bases at J, leaving 7 bases unmatched. Germline CDR1 is SGHTA and CDR2 is FQGNSA. The CDR3 DNA is TGTGCCAGCAGCCCGCGGACTAGCGGAAGCTACGAGCAGTACTTC. This encodes CASSPRTSGSYEQYF.

The chain uses TRBV28 and TRBJ2-5; 7 bases agree with TRBD1. J lost 4 bases, V lost 4 bases, and 9 bases had no gene match. The CDR3 runs to 15 residues. Germline-derived CDR1 and CDR2 are MDHEN and SYDVKM. CDR3 protein: CASSSGTARGETQYF. The CDR3 DNA reads as TGTGCCAGCAGTTCCGGGACAGCACGGGGAGAGACCCAGTACTTC.

The chain is built from TRBV7-2 and TRBJ2-1; TRBD2 matches 8 bases. V lost 1 base to trimming and J lost 6 bases; unmatched junction nucleotides: 5. Germline loops: CDR1 SGHTA, CDR2 FQGNSA. The CDR3 covers 15 residues. The CDR3 sequence is CASSLEGSGINEQFF. Here the CDR3 DNA reads TGTGCCAGCAGCTTAGAAGGTAGCGGGATCAATGAGCAGTTCTTC.

The rearrangement uses TRBV5-4 and TRBJ1-2; a weak D match, TRBD1 (5 bases). Germline V gene sequence: CDR1 SGHNT, CDR2 YYREEE (reference sequence). The CDR3 runs 14 residues. V was clipped by 4 bases and J by 0 bases, with 10 bases between them. The CDR3 DNA reads TGTGCCAGCAGCCAGGACACCTCTAACTATGGCTACACCTTC. Protein: CASSQDTSNYGYTF.

The rearrangement links TRBV19 to TRBJ2-7, with a possible D match to TRBD2 (5 bases). Germline CDR1 is LNHDA and CDR2 is SQIVND (reference sequence). Trimming cost V 4 bases and J 4 bases, with 17 bases left between them. This CDR3 is built from 15 residues. In DNA form, the CDR3 reads TGTGCCAGTAGTACCAACAACGGGAAGGATTACGAGCAGTACTTC. Residues: CASSTNNGKDYEQYF.

The J gene is TRBJ2-3, the V gene TRBV7-2; TRBD2 matches 11 bases. The V and J ends lost 5 bases and 5 bases, in that order; junction bases with no gene match: 3. Per the germline V gene, CDR1 is SGHTA and CDR2 is FQGNSA. The CDR3 runs to 14 residues. In DNA form, the CDR3 reads TGTGCCAGCAGCCCCGGACTAGCGGGAGATACGCAGTATTTT. Encoded protein: CASSPGLAGDTQYF.

The chain couples TRBV28 to TRBJ1-5; tentatively, D is TRBD1 (6 bases). CDR3 length: 16 amino acids. The V end was cut by 3 bases, the J end by 0 bases, with 12 bases between. Germline-derived CDR1 and CDR2 are MDHEN and SYDVKM. CDR3 protein: CASSLGGAYSNQPQHF. The CDR3 region has the DNA TGTGCCAGCAGTTTGGGGGGGGCGTATAGCAATCAGCCCCAGCATTTT.

V gene TRBV7-8 combines with J gene TRBJ2-7; 13 bases line up with TRBD2. After removal of 3 bases from V and 5 bases from J, the junction contained 4 bases not matched to a gene. CDR1 is SGHVS and CDR2 is FQNEAQ in the germline V gene. The CDR3 runs 15 residues. CDR3 DNA: TGTGCCAGCAGCTTGGGGACTAGCGGGACTAACGAGCAGTACTTC. Protein: CASSLGTSGTNEQYF.

V and J are TRBV5-6 and TRBJ2-1; weak D call: TRBD2 (6 bases). There are 16 residues in the CDR3. Trimming cost V 0 bases and J 0 bases, with 10 bases left between them. The germline V gene encodes CDR1 SGHDT and CDR2 YYEEEE. CDR3 in amino acids: CASSLGAGSSYNEQFF. CDR3 bases: TGTGCCAGCAGCTTGGGCGCCGGGAGCTCCTACAATGAGCAGTTCTTC.

The gene calls are TRBV5-1 and TRBJ2-5; 7 bases fit TRBD1. Germline V gene lookup returns CDR1 SGHRS and CDR2 YFSETQ. V trimming: 4 bases; J trimming: 1 base; junction bases outside the gene matches: 10. The CDR3 has 16 residues. The CDR3, as DNA: TGCGCCAGCAGCAAAGGGACAGCAGGTACCCAAGAGACCCAGTACTTC. It specifies CASSKGTAGTQETQYF.

Here the CDR3 reads CASKSGGVSNQPQHF. The CDR3 DNA reads as TGTGCCAGCAAGTCAGGGGGCGTTAGCAATCAGCCCCAGCATTTT. The V call is TRBV2, the J call TRBJ1-5, with TRBD1 matching over 8 bases. The CDR3 is 15 residues long. Germline V gives CDR1 SNHLY, CDR2 FYNNEI. V trimming: 7 bases; J trimming: 0 bases; junction bases outside the gene matches: 5.

The V gene is TRBV27, the J gene TRBJ2-3; TRBD1 might be the D (5 bases). Per the germline V gene, CDR1 is MNHEY and CDR2 is SMNVEV (reference sequence). CDR3 length: 15 amino acids. The V and J ends lost 5 bases and 5 bases respectively, with 17 bases between them. The CDR3 DNA reads TGTGCCAGCAGTGCCGTGGGGTGGGGCGTAGATACGCAGTATTTT. Amino acids: CASSAVGWGVDTQYF.